A selection of T cell receptor beta chains follows, all from one sample in a study of circulating CD8 cells and anti-PD-1 response in melanoma. A single record per CDR3 protein comes from TCRdb applying MiXCR to the reads. This sample has roughly 1,000 distinct CDR3 sequences, with approximately 9.9% found just once. Specimen: CD8+ T cells from PBMCs, collected at baseline or after one month of anti-PD-1 therapy (not recorded which). These TCRs come from a human donor with melanoma. Each CDR3 is given with its conserved first and last residue. D genes are given only for firm matches. Rows give clone size only sometimes, using once, few, many, or a class for an expanded clone.

>medium-sized|.|TRBJ1-2|TRBV4-1
CASSQTEENYGYTF
TGCGCCAGCAGCCAAACGGAGGAAAACTATGGCTACACCTTC
>large|.|TRBJ2-1|TRBV6-5
CASSPSVGSYNEQFF
TGTGCCAGCAGCCCAAGCGTTGGCTCCTACAATGAGCAGTTCTTC
>hyperexpanded|TRBD2|TRBJ2-3|TRBV27
CASSLAGGTDTQYF
TGTGCCAGCAGTTTAGCGGGGGGCACAGATACGCAGTATTTT
>.|.|TRBJ1-5|TRBV28
CASQWRGNQPQHF
TGTGCCAGCCAGTGGAGGGGCAATCAGCCCCAGCATTTT
>few|TRBD2|TRBJ2-3|TRBV7-3
CASSQLGTSGTDTQYF
TGTGCCAGCAGTCAACTCGGGACTAGCGGCACAGATACGCAGTATTTT
>large|TRBD1|TRBJ2-2|TRBV19
CASSGTANTGELFF
TGTGCCAGTAGCGGGACAGCGAACACCGGGGAGCTGTTTTTT
>medium-sized|.|TRBJ1-2|TRBV4-3
CASSQGTLTGGGYTF
TGCGCCAGCAGCCAAGGCACCCTGACGGGGGGTGGCTACACCTTC
>medium-sized|TRBD1|TRBJ2-7|TRBV19
CASSPGQGDEQYF
TGTGCCAGTAGCCCGGGACAGGGTGACGAGCAGTACTTC
>medium-sized|.|TRBJ1-1|TRBV6-1
CASSEERAAEAFF
TGTGCCAGCAGTGAAGAGCGGGCGGCTGAAGCTTTCTTT
>medium-sized|.|TRBJ1-1|TRBV6-5
CASSQYTEAFF
TGTGCCAGCAGTCAATACACTGAAGCTTTCTTT
>medium-sized|.|TRBJ1-5|TRBV20-1
CSASEGVLDQPQHF
TGCAGTGCTAGCGAAGGGGTTCTGGATCAGCCCCAGCATTTT
>medium-sized|.|TRBJ2-5|TRBV19
CASSSRGGYEETQYF
TGTGCCAGTAGTTCTCGCGGGGGCTACGAAGAGACCCAGTACTTC
>large|TRBD1|TRBJ1-4|TRBV6-5
CASTRDRGNEKLFF
TGTGCCAGCACCCGGGACAGGGGAAATGAAAAACTGTTTTTT
>large|.|TRBJ2-6|TRBV4-3
CASSPSTGSISGANVLTF
TGCGCCAGCAGCCCGTCTACAGGGTCTATCTCTGGGGCCAACGTCCTGACTTTC
>few|.|TRBJ2-5|TRBV28
CASSIEWGAQETQYF
TGTGCCAGCAGTATTGAATGGGGGGCCCAAGAGACCCAGTACTTC
>large|.|TRBJ1-1|TRBV2
CASSDSTQGWDTEAFF
TGTGCCAGCAGTGATAGTACCCAGGGATGGGACACTGAAGCTTTCTTT
>medium-sized|.|TRBJ1-1|TRBV24-1
CATSDLAGENTEAFF
TGTGCCACCAGTGATTTAGCAGGGGAGAACACTGAAGCTTTCTTT
>.|.|TRBJ1-3|TRBV4-3
CASSQDLPGTGNTIYF
TGCGCCAGCAGCCAAGATCTACCAGGGACGGGAAACACCATATATTTT